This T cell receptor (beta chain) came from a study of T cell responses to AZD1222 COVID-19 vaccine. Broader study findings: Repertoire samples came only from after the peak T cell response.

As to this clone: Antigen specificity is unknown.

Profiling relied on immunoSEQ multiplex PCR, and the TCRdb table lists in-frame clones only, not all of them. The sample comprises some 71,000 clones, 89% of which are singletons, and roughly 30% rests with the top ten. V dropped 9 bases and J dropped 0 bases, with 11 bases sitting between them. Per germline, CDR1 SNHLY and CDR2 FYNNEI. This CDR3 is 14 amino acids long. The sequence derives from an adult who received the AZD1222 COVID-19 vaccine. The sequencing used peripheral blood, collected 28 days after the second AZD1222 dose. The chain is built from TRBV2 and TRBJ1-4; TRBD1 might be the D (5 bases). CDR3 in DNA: TGTGCCAGTGGGGCCGGGTCAACTAATGAAAAACTGTTTTTT. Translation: CASGAGSTNEKLFF.